This T cell receptor beta chain derives from a study of T cell responses to AZD1222 COVID-19 vaccine. Assay: immunoSEQ multiplex PCR; the TCRdb copy retains only in-frame clones and omits some. Of approximately 200,000 clones listed, approximately 93% are singletons. The sample in question was peripheral blood, obtained 28 days after the second AZD1222 dose. This clonotype was obtained from an adult who received the AZD1222 COVID-19 vaccine.

This CDR3 reads CASGVLAGLGEKLFF. CDR3 sequence (DNA): TGTGCCAGCGGGGTGTTGGCAGGCTTGGGTGAAAAACTGTTTTTT. The chain uses TRBV25-1 and TRBJ1-4; D remains ambiguous. V shed 8 bases and J shed 7 bases, with 20 bases lying between them. The length of the CDR3 is 15 residues. Germline V lookup: CDR1 MGHDK, CDR2 SYGVNS.